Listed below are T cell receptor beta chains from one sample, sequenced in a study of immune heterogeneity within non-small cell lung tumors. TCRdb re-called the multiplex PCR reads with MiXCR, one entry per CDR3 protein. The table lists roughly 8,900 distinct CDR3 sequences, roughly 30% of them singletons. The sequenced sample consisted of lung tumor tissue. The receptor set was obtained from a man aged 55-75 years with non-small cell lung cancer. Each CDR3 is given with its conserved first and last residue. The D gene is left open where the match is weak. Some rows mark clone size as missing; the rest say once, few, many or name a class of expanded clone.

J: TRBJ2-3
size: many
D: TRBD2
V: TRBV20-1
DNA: TGCAGTGCTAGAGACATAGCGGGAGGCACAGATACGCAGTATTTT
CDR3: CSARDIAGGTDTQYF

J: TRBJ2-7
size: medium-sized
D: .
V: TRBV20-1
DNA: TGCAGTGCTAGGAGGCCGGGACGGGACAGGAGCGGGGGCGAGCAGTACTTC
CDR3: CSARRPGRDRSGGEQYF

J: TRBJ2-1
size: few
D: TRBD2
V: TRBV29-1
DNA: TGCAGCGTTGAGTCATTGACTAGCGGGGGGAGGCGGATTGAGCAGTTCTTC
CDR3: CSVESLTSGGRRIEQFF

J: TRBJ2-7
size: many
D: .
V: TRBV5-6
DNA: TGTGCCAGCAGCTGGGGAGGAGGGAGCTACGAGCAGTACTTC
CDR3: CASSWGGGSYEQYF

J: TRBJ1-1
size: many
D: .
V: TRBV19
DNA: TGTGCCAGTAACGGTCTATATTTCACTGAAGCTTTCTTT
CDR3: CASNGLYFTEAFF

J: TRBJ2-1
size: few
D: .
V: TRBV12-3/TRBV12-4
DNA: TGTGCCAGCAGTTCGTATTATGAGCAGTTCTTC
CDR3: CASSSYYEQFF

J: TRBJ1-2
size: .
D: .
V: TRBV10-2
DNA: TGCGCCAGCAGTGAGTCTGGGCCTCAGATATTC
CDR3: CASSESGPQIF

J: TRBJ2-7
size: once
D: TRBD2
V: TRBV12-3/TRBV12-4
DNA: TGTGCCAGCAGTGCTAGCGGGAGGACCTCCTACGAGCAGTACTTC
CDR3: CASSASGRTSYEQYF

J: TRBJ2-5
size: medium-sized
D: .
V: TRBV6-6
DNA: TGTGCCAGCAGTTACTCGGCCTTCGGGACGACGAGACAAGAGACCCAGTACTTC
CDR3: CASSYSAFGTTRQETQYF

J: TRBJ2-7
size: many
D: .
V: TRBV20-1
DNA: TGCAGTGCAACCGGGACGGGCTACGAGCAGTACTTC
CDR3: CSATGTGYEQYF

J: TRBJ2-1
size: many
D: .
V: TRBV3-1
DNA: TGTGCCAGCAGACCTCATGGGGACAATGAGCAGTTCTTC
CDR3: CASRPHGDNEQFF

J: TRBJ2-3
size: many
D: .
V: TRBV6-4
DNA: TGTGCCAGCGCCCGGGAGTCGGGTAGGACGCAGTATTTT
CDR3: CASARESGRTQYF

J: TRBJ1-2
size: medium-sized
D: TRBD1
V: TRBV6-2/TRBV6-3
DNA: TGTGCCAGCAGGACCGGGACAGGGTCAATCTATGGCTACACCTTC
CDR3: CASRTGTGSIYGYTF

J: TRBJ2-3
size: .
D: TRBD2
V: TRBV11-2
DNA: TGTGCCAGCAGCTTAATAGGACTAGCGGGTGCTAGCACAGATACGCAGTATTTT
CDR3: CASSLIGLAGASTDTQYF

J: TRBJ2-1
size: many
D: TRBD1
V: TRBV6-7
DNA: TGTGCCAGCAGTTACAGGGACAGGGTAATTAATGAGCAGTTCTTC
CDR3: CASSYRDRVINEQFF

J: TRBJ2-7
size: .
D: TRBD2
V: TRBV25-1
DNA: TGTGCCAGCAGTGCCCGACTAGCGGGGTTGGTCGAGCAGTACTTC
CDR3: CASSARLAGLVEQYF

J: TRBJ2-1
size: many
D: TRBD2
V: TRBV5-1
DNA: TGCGCCAGCAGCGCCGGACTAGCGGTCTTTACCAATGAGCAGTTCTTC
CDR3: CASSAGLAVFTNEQFF

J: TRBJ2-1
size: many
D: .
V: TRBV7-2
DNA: TGTGCCAGCAGGTGGGTCGGGGTCTACAATGAGCAGTTCTTC
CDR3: CASRWVGVYNEQFF

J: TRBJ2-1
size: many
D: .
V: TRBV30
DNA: TGTGCCTGGGCCGGGACTCAAAGCTCCTACAATGAGCAGTTCTTC
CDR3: CAWAGTQSSYNEQFF

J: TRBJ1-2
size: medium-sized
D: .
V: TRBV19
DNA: TGTGCCAGTAGTATATTTAGAGCCGGTGACAGCTATGGATATGGCTACACCTTC
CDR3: CASSIFRAGDSYGYGYTF

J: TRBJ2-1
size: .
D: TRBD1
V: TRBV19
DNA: TGTGCCAGTAGTATGCTCCAGGGGGCACTAGGTAATGAGCAGTTCTTC
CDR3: CASSMLQGALGNEQFF

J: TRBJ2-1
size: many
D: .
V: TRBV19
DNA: TGTGCCAGTAGTATCTTCTCCTACAATGAGCAGTTCTTC
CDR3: CASSIFSYNEQFF

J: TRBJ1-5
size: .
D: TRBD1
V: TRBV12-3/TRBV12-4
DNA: TGTGCCAGCAGTCCTACAGGGGGCTACCAGCCCCAGCATTTT
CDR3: CASSPTGGYQPQHF

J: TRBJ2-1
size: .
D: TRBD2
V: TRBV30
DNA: TGTGCCTGGAGTGTTGGGACTAGCGGAATTTACAATGAGCAGTTCTTC
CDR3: CAWSVGTSGIYNEQFF

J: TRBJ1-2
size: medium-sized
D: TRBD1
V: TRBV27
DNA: TGTGCCAGCAGCCCACGACAGGGCTTTCAAAACGGCTACACCTTC
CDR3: CASSPRQGFQNGYTF

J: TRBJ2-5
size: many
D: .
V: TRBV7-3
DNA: TGTGCCAGCAGCCCCGGACTGGCCGGCGAGACCCAGTACTTC
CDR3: CASSPGLAGETQYF

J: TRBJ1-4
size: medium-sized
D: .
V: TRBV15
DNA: TGTGCCACCAGCAGAGAGTTACGGATTAATGAAAAACTGTTTTTT
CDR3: CATSRELRINEKLFF

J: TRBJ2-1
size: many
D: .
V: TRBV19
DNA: TGTGCCAGTAGTACTCGCCTCCCAGGGTACGTTTACAATGAGCAGTTCTTC
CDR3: CASSTRLPGYVYNEQFF

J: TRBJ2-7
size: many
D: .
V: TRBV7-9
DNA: TGTGCCAGCAGCAACACGGACTCCTACGAGCAGTACTTC
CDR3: CASSNTDSYEQYF

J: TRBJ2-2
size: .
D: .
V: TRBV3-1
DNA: TGTGCCAGCAGCCAGTCCTACGCGAACACCGGGGAGCTGTTTTTT
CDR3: CASSQSYANTGELFF

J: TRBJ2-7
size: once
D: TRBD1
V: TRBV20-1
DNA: TGCAGTGCTAGCGACAGGGGGCTTTCCTACGAGCAGTACTTC
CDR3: CSASDRGLSYEQYF

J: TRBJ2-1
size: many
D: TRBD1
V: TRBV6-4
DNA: TGTGCCAGCAGTGACTCGGGACAGGTCCCCTACAATGAGCAGTTCTTC
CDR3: CASSDSGQVPYNEQFF

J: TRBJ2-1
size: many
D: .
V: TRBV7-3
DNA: TGTGCCAGCAGCAACGCCAAGGGCGCGGAGCAGTTCTTC
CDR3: CASSNAKGAEQFF

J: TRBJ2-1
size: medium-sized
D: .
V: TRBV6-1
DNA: TGTGCCAGCAGTCAAGGACTCTACAATGAGCAGTTCTTC
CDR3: CASSQGLYNEQFF

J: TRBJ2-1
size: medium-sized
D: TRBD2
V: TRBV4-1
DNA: TGCGCCAGCAGCCAAGGGGAACTAGCGGGCACCTACAATGAGCAGTTCTTC
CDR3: CASSQGELAGTYNEQFF

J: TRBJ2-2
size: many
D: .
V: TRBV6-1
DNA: TGTGCCACCCAGCTCTTAAGGGGCACCGGGGAGCTGTTTTTT
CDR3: CATQLLRGTGELFF

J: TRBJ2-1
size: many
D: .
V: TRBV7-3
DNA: TGTGCCAGCAGCTTAATCACCCCTCGACGGGAGACCTACTACAATGAGCAGTTCTTC
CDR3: CASSLITPRRETYYNEQFF

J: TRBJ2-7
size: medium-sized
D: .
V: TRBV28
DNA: TGTGCCAGCAGCCCCGCTCCCACAGGGACCTACGAGCAGTACTTC
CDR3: CASSPAPTGTYEQYF

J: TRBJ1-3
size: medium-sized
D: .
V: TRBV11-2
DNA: TGTGCCAGCAGCTTAGAAGGGTTTTCTGGAAACACCATATATTTT
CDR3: CASSLEGFSGNTIYF

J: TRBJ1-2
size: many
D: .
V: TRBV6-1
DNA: TGTGCCAGCAGGGGCGACCAGGGAAACTATGGCTACACCTTC
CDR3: CASRGDQGNYGYTF

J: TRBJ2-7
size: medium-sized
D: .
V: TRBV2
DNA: TGTGCCAGCAGTGAAGCAAGGTATTCCTACGAGCAGTACTTC
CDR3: CASSEARYSYEQYF

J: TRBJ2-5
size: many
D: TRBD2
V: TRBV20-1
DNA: TGCAGTGCTAGAGATCTGGCCAGCGGGAGTTGGGAGACCCAGTACTTC
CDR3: CSARDLASGSWETQYF

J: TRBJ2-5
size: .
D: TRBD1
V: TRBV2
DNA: TGTGCCAGCAGACGGGACAGACAGCAAGAGACCCAGTACTTC
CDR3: CASRRDRQQETQYF

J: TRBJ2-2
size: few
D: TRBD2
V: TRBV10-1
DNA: TGCGCCAGCAATGCGGGGGGAATCGGCGGGGAGCTGTTTTTT
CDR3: CASNAGGIGGELFF

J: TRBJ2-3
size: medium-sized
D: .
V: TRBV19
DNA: TGTGCCAGTAGTACCCCGAGAGGGAATACAGATACGCAGTATTTT
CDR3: CASSTPRGNTDTQYF

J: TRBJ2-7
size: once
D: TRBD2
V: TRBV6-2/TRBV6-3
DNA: TGTGCCAGCAGTTTGGCGGGAGGGCCTTACGAGCAGTACTTC
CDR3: CASSLAGGPYEQYF

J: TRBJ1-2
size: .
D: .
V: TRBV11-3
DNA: TGTGCCAGCAGCTTCAAGGGGTTGAGGGGCTACACCTTC
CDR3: CASSFKGLRGYTF

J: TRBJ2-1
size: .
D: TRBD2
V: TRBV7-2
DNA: TGTGCCAGCAGCTTAGAGGGTAGCGGGGTTCAGTTCTTC
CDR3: CASSLEGSGVQFF

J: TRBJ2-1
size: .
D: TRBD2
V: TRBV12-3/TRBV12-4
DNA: TGTGCCAGCAGACCCGGGGGGGGGGTCTGGGTCTTC
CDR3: CASRPGGGVWVF

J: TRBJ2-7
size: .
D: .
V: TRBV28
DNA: TGTGCCAGCAACCTGGGAGGACTCGAGCAGTACTTC
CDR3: CASNLGGLEQYF

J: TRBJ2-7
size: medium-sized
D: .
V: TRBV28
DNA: TGTGCCAGCAGCCCCATAAACCTCTACGAGCAGTACTTC
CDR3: CASSPINLYEQYF

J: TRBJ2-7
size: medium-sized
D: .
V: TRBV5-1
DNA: TGCGCCAGCAGCCCCCGGGAAGGGTCGGGTTACGAGCAGTACTTC
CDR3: CASSPREGSGYEQYF

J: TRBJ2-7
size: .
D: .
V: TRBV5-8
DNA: TGTGCCAGCAGCTGGGGAACTTACGAGCATTACTTC
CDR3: CASSWGTYEHYF